Below are 6 T cell receptor beta chains sequenced from a single sample in a study of shared T cell receptors in the human thymus. Assay used: immunoSEQ multiplex PCR; TCRdb lists only in-frame clones, some missing. Here the sample spans roughly 560,000 clones, around 78% being singletons. Separately, the same data were catalogued under a study of human thymus T cells.

Sequenced input: thymocytes. All receptors derive from a boy under three years old with a congenital heart defect.

V usage is TRBV28 and J usage is TRBJ1-5; 8 bases agree with TRBD1. V was clipped by 4 bases and J by 6 bases; unmatched bases: 5. Per the germline V gene, CDR1 is MDHEN and CDR2 is SYDVKM. This CDR3 spans 14 amino acids. The CDR3 sequence is CASSSQGAGQPQHF. DNA of the CDR3: TGTGCCAGCAGTTCCCAGGGGGCTGGTCAGCCCCAGCATTTT.

This sequence joins TRBV4-3 and TRBJ2-2; 10 positions match TRBD2. V lost 3 bases, J lost 7 bases, and 8 bases stayed unmatched. The CDR3 is 16 amino acids. In germline, CDR1 is LGHNA, CDR2 YSLEER. CDR3 nucleotide sequence: TGCGCCAGCAGCCACCACCCCCTAGCGGGAGTCGGGGAGCTGTTTTTT. It yields the protein CASSHHPLAGVGELFF.

The chain uses TRBV12-5 and TRBJ2-2; a possible D gene is TRBD1 (5 bases). This CDR3 contains 16 residues. V shed 3 bases and J shed 3 bases, with 14 bases lying between them. The germline V gene has CDR1 LGHNT and CDR2 FRNRAP. CDR3 in amino acids: CASGFGQGRDTGELFF. Written as DNA, the CDR3 is TGTGCTAGTGGTTTTGGGCAGGGCCGAGACACCGGGGAGCTGTTTTTT.

The V gene is TRBV6-5, the J gene TRBJ1-2; D is possibly TRBD1 (6 bases). The germline gives CDR1 MNHEY, CDR2 SVGAGI. V was pared by 6 bases and J by 9 bases, with 14 bases between. This CDR3 has 12 residues. CDR3 region: CASRCPGHSYTF. CDR3 nucleotides: TGTGCCAGCAGATGCCCGGGACATAGCTACACCTTC.

V gene TRBV5-1 combines with J gene TRBJ2-4; weak D call: TRBD1 (7 bases). Trimming took off 8 bases at V and 8 bases at J, with 14 bases between the two ends. This CDR3 comprises 12 residues. Germline V gene sequence: CDR1 SGHRS, CDR2 YFSETQ. This CDR3 reads CASPQGGYIQYF. CDR3 DNA sequence: TGCGCCAGTCCCCAGGGGGGATACATTCAGTACTTC.

The chain uses TRBV14 and TRBJ2-5, with a possible D match to TRBD1 (6 bases). The CDR3 covers 18 residues. Trimming removed 3 bases from V and 0 bases from J, with 20 bases in between. CDR1 is SGHDN, CDR2 FVKESK, per germline. CDR3 bases: TGTGCCAGCAGCCAGGTCCCGGACAGACCTTTGTACCAAGAGACCCAGTACTTC. This sequence encodes CASSQVPDRPLYQETQYF.